This T cell receptor (beta chain) comes out of a study of CD8 T cells in Susac syndrome (dated by TCRdb to the late 2010s). Broadly, across the study: Whether CD8+ T cell activation and differentiation in Susac syndrome was antigen driven was tested using repertoire sequencing.

High-throughput TCR beta sequencing profiled peripheral blood CD8+ and CD4+ T cells from healthy donors, Susac syndrome patients and multiple sclerosis patients. The multiple sclerosis controls were treatment-naive patients whose relapsing-remitting disease, either stable or active, fulfilled the revised McDonald criteria. CD8+ TEMRA cells were enriched by FACS, while bulk CD8+ and CD4+ T cells were purified by magnetic negative isolation. Blood was drawn into EDTA tubes, processed within 24 hours, and PBMCs were isolated by density gradient centrifugation. PBMCs intended for TCR sequencing were cryopreserved in liquid nitrogen and were subsequently thawed in a 37 degrees C water bath. A purity of at least 90% was achieved for sorted or isolated CD4+, CD8+ and CD8+ TEMRA cells. As for this clonotype: Its antigen specificity is not known. No base quality information exists; no much larger clone differs at one position.

RNA was extracted with the RNeasy kit and 0.5 to 1 ug was reverse transcribed using random hexamers. TCR beta CDR3 regions were amplified with the immunoSEQ multiplex PCR assay covering 54 Vbeta and 13 Jbeta segments. PCR amplification bias was corrected using a synthetic template baseline for primer optimization and computational correction. From the authors' description of their analysis: Only productive sequences were kept, with reads annotated to V, D and J genes according to IMGT and analyzed in immunoSEQ Analyzer. Clonality was calculated as one minus the Shannon entropy normalized by log2 of the number of productive unique sequences. Public and private clones were assessed among the 100 most prevalent clones of each patient and control. Clones were defined as Susac-specific when absent from the healthy and MS cohorts, from approximately 970 published viral clones and from other ImmuneACCESS disease sequences. TCRdb reprocessing: public reads trimmed at Q25 with fastp, clones called with MiXCR, in-frame beta chains kept. Every entry covers one CDR3 protein and lists the most common genes and DNA from its rows. TCRdb assigned the V and J calls; the authors' analysis was not used. The sample contains roughly 200,000 distinct CDR3 sequences, just under 95% of them found a single time. The ten largest clones add up to approximately 0.082% of the sample.

Beyond this particular receptor, the publication reports: The number of individuals in the TCR sequencing and HLA analysis was acknowledged as relatively small.

The sequenced sample was CD4+ T cells from PBMCs. The source is a human donor with multiple sclerosis.

The CDR3 reads CASSLGTSRGNEQFF. The nucleotide sequence reads TGTGCCAGCAGCTTGGGGACTAGTAGGGGGAATGAGCAGTTCTTC. The chain is encoded by TRBV7-2 joined to TRBJ2-1; 8 bases in the middle match TRBD2. From V the trimming removes 3 bases and from J it removes 7 bases, while the gene matches leave 8 bases of the junction unaccounted for. The germline V gene encodes CDR1 SGHTA and CDR2 FQGNSA. The CDR3 measures 15 amino acids from cysteine to phenylalanine. The kept DNA is CDR3 alone, 45 bases in frame from the first base.